A selection of T cell receptor beta chains follows, all from one sample in a study of cytomegalovirus exposure and HLA in healthy donors. The protocol was immunoSEQ multiplex PCR, while the TCRdb copy is restricted to in-frame clones and leaves out a portion. This table holds about 39,000 clones. Sequenced material: PBMCs. These TCRs come from a woman between 25 and 40 years old in good health and CMV-seropositive. Each CDR3 is given with its conserved first and last residue. A D gene is named only where the DNA matches it firmly.

v_gene: TRBV2; j_gene: TRBJ2-7; d_gene: TRBD1; CDR3nt: TGTGCCAGCACGAAGGGGACAGGGGATAGATACGAGCAGTACTTC; CDR3aa: CASTKGTGDRYEQYF
v_gene: TRBV10-1; j_gene: TRBJ2-5; d_gene: TRBD2; CDR3nt: TGCGCCGAAGCGGGGGAACAAGAGACCCAGTACTTC; CDR3aa: CAEAGEQETQYF
v_gene: TRBV20-1; j_gene: TRBJ2-3; d_gene: NA; CDR3nt: TGCAGTGCACTAACAGATACGCAGTATTTT; CDR3aa: CSALTDTQYF
v_gene: TRBV28; j_gene: TRBJ1-2; d_gene: NA; CDR3nt: TGTGCCAGCAGTGCAACGGGACACTACTATGGCTACACCTTC; CDR3aa: CASSATGHYYGYTF
v_gene: TRBV27; j_gene: TRBJ2-1; d_gene: TRBD1; CDR3nt: TGTGCCAGCAGTCTCGGGACAGTCTCCTACAATGAGCAGTTCTTC; CDR3aa: CASSLGTVSYNEQFF
v_gene: TRBV5-1; j_gene: TRBJ2-5; d_gene: NA; CDR3nt: TGCGCCAGCAGCTTGTCCCGAGCCACCCAAGAGACCCAGTACTTC; CDR3aa: CASSLSRATQETQYF
v_gene: TRBV10-1; j_gene: TRBJ2-7; d_gene: NA; CDR3nt: TGCGCCAGCAGTGAGTCGTCAGGGGCTAATTTCTACGAGCAGTACTTC; CDR3aa: CASSESSGANFYEQYF
v_gene: TRBV10-3; j_gene: TRBJ2-2; d_gene: TRBD1; CDR3nt: TGTGCCATCCGGGACAGCGCGAACACCGGGGAGCTGTTTTTT; CDR3aa: CAIRDSANTGELFF
v_gene: TRBV19; j_gene: TRBJ1-1; d_gene: NA; CDR3nt: TGTGCCAGTACCTCAGAAACCAACACTGAAGCTTTCTTT; CDR3aa: CASTSETNTEAFF
v_gene: TRBV4-2; j_gene: TRBJ2-7; d_gene: TRBD2; CDR3nt: TGTGCCAGCAGCCAAGGAGCGGGGAGCTCCTACGAGCAGTACTTC; CDR3aa: CASSQGAGSSYEQYF
v_gene: TRBV28; j_gene: TRBJ1-5; d_gene: TRBD1; CDR3nt: TGTGCCAGCAGTTCCCTCCGGACAGGGAGCGCCTACAATCAGCCCCAGCATTTT; CDR3aa: CASSSLRTGSAYNQPQHF
v_gene: TRBV18; j_gene: TRBJ2-1; d_gene: TRBD1; CDR3nt: TGTGCCAGCTCACCTGCAGGGGGTAATGAGCAGTTCTTC; CDR3aa: CASSPAGGNEQFF
v_gene: TRBV2; j_gene: TRBJ1-6; d_gene: TRBD1; CDR3nt: TGTGCCAGCCCTGGAACGGGACAGCTTAATTCACCCCTCCACTTT; CDR3aa: CASPGTGQLNSPLHF
v_gene: TRBV9; j_gene: TRBJ2-3; d_gene: TRBD2; CDR3nt: TGTGCCAGCAGCGCCCCACCGGGAGGTGAGGGGACGCAGTATTTT; CDR3aa: CASSAPPGGEGTQYF
v_gene: TRBV27; j_gene: TRBJ2-7; d_gene: NA; CDR3nt: TGTGCCAGCAGTTTACAGGGGCGATCCTACGAGCAGTACTTC; CDR3aa: CASSLQGRSYEQYF